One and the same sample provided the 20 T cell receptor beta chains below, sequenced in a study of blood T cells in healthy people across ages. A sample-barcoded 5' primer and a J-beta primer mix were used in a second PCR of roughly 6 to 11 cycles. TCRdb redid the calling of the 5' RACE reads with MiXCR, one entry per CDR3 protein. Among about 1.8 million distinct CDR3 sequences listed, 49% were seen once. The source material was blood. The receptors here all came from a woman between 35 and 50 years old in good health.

CDR3 residues: CASSRQTGSYEQYF. For the CDR3, the DNA is TGTGCCAGCAGTCGCCAGACAGGCTCCTACGAGCAGTACTTC. This rearrangement joins TRBV12-3 or TRBV12-4 to TRBJ2-7; a weak D match, TRBD1 (6 bases). V was shortened by 5 bases and J by 0 bases, with 11 bases between the two germline ends. The CDR3 runs 14 residues.

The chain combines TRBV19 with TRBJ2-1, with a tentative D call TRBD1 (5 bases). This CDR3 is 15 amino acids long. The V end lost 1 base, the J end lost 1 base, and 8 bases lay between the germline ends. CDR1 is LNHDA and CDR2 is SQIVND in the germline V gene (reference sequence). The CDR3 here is CASSIVTGSYNEQFF. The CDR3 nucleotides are TGTGCCAGTAGTATAGTAACAGGTTCCTACAATGAGCAGTTCTTC.

CDR3 DNA sequence: TGTGCCTGGCGGGCGGGGATGAACACTGAAGCTTTCTTT. Residues: CAWRAGMNTEAFF. The chain is built from TRBV13 and TRBJ1-1; no definite D call. The CDR3 runs 13 residues. From germline, CDR1 is PRHDT and CDR2 FYEKMQ (reference sequence). V was clipped by 11 bases and J by 0 bases, with 13 bases between them. The full variable domain, rest sourced from reference TRBV13 and TRBJ1-1, is AAGVIQSPRHLIKEKRETATLKCYPIPRHDTVYWYQQGPGQDPQFLISFYEKMQSDKGSIPDRFSAQQFSDYHSELNMSSLELGDSALYFCAWRAGMNTEAFFGQGTRLTVV.

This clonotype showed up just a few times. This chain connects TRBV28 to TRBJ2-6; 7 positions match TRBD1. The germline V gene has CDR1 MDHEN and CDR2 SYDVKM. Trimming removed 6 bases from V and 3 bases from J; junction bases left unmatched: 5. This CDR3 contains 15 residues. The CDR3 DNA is TGTGCCAGCAGCAGAGGGGGCAATGGGGCCAACGTCCTGACTTTC. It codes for CASSRGGNGANVLTF.

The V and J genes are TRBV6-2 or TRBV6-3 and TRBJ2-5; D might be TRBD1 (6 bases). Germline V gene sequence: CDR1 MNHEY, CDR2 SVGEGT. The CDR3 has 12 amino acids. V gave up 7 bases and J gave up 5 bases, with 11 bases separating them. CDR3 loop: CASTQGSETQYF. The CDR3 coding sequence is TGTGCCAGCACTCAGGGGAGCGAGACCCAGTACTTC.

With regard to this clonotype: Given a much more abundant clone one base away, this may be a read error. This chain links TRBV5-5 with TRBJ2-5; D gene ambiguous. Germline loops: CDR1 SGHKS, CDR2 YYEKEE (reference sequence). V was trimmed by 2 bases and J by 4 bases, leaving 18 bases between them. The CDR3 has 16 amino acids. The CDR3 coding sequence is TGTGCCAGCAGCTTACTACCGGGCCCCCCTAGAGAGACCCAGTACTTC. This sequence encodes CASSLLPGPPRETQYF.

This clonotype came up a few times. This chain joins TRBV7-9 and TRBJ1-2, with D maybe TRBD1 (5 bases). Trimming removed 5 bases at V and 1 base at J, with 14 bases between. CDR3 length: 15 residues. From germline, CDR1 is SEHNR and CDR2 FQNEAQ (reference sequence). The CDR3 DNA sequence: TGTGCCAGCAGCCAAATGGGGACCTTTAACTATGGCTACACCTTC. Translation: CASSQMGTFNYGYTF. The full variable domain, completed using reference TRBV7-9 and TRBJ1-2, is DTGVSQNPRHKITKRGQNVTFRCDPISEHNRLYWYRQTLGQGPEFLTYFQNEAQLEKSRLLSDRFSAERPKGSFSTLEIQRTEQGDSAMYLCASSQMGTFNYGYTFGSGTRLTVV.

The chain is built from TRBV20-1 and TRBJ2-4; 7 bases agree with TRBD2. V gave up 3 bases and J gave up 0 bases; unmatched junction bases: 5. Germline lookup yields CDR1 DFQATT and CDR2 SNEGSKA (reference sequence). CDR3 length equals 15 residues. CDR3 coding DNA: TGCAGTGCTAGTGGGGGGGGACTAGCCAAAAACATTCAGTACTTC. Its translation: CSASGGGLAKNIQYF.

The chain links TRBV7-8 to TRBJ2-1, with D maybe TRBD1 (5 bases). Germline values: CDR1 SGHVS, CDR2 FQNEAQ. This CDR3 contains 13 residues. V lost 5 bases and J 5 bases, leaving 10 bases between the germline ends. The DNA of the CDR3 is TGTGCCAGCAGCAACCGACAGCACAATGAGCAGTTCTTC. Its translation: CASSNRQHNEQFF.

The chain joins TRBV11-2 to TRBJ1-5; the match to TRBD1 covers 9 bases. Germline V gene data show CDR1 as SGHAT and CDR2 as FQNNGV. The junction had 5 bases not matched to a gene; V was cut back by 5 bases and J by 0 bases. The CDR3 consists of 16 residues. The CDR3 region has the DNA TGTGCCAGCAGCCAAGACAGGGGGACTAGCAATCAGCCCCAGCATTTT. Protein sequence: CASSQDRGTSNQPQHF. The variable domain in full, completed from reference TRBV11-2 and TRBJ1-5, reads EAGVAQSPRYKIIEKRQSVAFWCNPISGHATLYWYQQILGQGPKLLIQFQNNGVVDDSQLPKDRFSAERLKGVDSTLKIQPAKLEDSAVYLCASSQDRGTSNQPQHFGDGTRLSIL.

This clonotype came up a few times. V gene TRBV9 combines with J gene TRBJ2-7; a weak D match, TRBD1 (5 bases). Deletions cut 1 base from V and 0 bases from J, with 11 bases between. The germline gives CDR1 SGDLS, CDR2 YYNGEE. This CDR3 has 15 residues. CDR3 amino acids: CASSVIVDSSYEQYF. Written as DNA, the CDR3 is TGTGCCAGCAGCGTAATTGTCGACAGCTCCTACGAGCAGTACTTC. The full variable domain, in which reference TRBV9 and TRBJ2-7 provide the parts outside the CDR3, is DSGVTQTPKHLITATGQRVTLRCSPRSGDLSVYWYQQSLDQGLQFLIQYYNGEERAKGNILERFSAQQFPDLHSELNLSSLELGDSALYFCASSVIVDSSYEQYFGPGTRLTVT.

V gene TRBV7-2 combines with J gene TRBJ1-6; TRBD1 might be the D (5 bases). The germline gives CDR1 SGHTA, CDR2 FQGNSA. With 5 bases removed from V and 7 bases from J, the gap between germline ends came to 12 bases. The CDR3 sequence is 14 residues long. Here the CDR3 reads CASSHAGRNSPLHF. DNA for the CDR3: TGTGCCAGCAGCCATGCGGGACGGAATTCACCCCTCCACTTT.

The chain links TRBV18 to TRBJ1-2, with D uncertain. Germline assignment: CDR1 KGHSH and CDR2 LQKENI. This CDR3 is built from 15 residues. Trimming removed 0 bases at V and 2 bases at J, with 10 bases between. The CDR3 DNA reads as TGTGCCAGCTCACCACCGGAGAATCGGAACTATGGCTACACCTTC. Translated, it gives CASSPPENRNYGYTF.

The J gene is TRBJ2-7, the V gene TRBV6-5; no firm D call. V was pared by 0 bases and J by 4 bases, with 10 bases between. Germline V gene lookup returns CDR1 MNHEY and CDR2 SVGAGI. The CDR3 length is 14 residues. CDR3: CASSYSVRNYEQYF. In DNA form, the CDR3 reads TGTGCCAGCAGTTACTCGGTCAGGAATTACGAGCAGTACTTC.

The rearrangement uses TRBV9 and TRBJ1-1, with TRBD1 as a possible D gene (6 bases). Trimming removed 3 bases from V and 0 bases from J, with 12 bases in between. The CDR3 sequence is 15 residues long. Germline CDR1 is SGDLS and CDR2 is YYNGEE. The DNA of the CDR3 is TGTGCCAGCAGCGACTCGGACAGCCTGAACACTGAAGCTTTCTTT. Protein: CASSDSDSLNTEAFF.

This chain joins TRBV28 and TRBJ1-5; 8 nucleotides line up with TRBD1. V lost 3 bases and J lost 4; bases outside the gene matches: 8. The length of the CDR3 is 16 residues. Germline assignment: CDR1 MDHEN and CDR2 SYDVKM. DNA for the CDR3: TGTGCCAGCAGTTTGGGCAGGGGGCTTGATAATCAGCCCCAGCATTTT. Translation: CASSLGRGLDNQPQHF.

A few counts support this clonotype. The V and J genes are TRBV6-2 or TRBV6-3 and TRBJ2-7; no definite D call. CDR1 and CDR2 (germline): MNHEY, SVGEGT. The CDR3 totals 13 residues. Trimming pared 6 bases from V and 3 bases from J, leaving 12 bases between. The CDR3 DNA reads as TGTGCCAGCAGCTCCCCCGTAGGCTACGAGCAGTACTTC. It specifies CASSSPVGYEQYF.

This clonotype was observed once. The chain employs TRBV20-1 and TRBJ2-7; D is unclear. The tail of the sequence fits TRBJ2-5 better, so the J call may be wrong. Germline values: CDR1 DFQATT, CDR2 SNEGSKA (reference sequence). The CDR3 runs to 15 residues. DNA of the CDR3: TGCAGTGCTAAACGACGGTTTTATGGATTAGAGACCCAGTACTTC. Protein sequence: CSAKRRFYGLETQYF.

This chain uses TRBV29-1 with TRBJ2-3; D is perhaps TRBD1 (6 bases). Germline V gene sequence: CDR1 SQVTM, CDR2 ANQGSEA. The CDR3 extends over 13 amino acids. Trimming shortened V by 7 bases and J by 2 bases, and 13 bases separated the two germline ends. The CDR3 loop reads CSARDILTDTQYF. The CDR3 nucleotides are TGCAGCGCCCGGGACATCCTCACAGATACGCAGTATTTT.

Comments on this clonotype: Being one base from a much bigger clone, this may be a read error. The CDR3 DNA sequence: TGCAGCGTTGAAGGGGGACAGGGGGGTGACTACGAGCAGTTCTTC. Translation: CSVEGGQGGDYEQFF. The chain is built from TRBV29-1 and TRBJ2-1, with 11 bases lining up with TRBD1. V dropped 1 base and J dropped 10; count of bases not matched to a gene: 9. Germline-derived CDR1 and CDR2 are SQVTM and ANQGSEA. This CDR3 is built from 15 residues.